This passage covers 32 T cell receptor beta chains from one sample sequenced in a study of blood T cell repertoires in COVID-19. Some clones are missing from TCRdb's copy, which holds only in-frame ones; the method was immunoSEQ multiplex PCR. This table holds some 180,000 clones, around nine tenths found once. Material: peripheral blood. The receptors come from a man aged 40-50 years with active or convalescent COVID-19.

This chain links TRBV14 with TRBJ1-1, with TRBD1 as a possible D gene (6 bases). Germline values: CDR1 SGHDN, CDR2 FVKESK. V lost 4 bases and J lost 0, with 12 bases in between. The CDR3 has 15 amino acids. CDR3 in amino acids: CASSPQTGMNTEAFF. The CDR3 coding sequence is TGTGCCAGCAGCCCCCAGACAGGTATGAACACTGAAGCTTTCTTT.

V is TRBV30 and J is TRBJ2-1; 12 positions agree with TRBD2. Germline CDR1 reads GTSNPN; CDR2 reads SVGIG (reference sequence). CDR3 size: 17 residues. Losses at the gene ends were 0 bases for V and 7 bases for J; bases not matched to a gene: 10. The CDR3 DNA sequence: TGTGCCTGGAGTGTAGTCCTAGCGGGAGGGGTTCGGAATGAGCAGTTCTTC. Residues: CAWSVVLAGGVRNEQFF.

This chain connects TRBV20-1 to TRBJ2-1; the D is unclear. The CDR3 runs to 12 residues. Trimming removed 3 bases from V and 7 bases from J, with 10 bases in between. The germline V gene has CDR1 DFQATT and CDR2 SNEGSKA (reference sequence). The CDR3 reads CSASRRINEQFF. CDR3 nucleotides: TGCAGTGCTAGTAGGCGGATAAATGAGCAGTTCTTC.

The chain has TRBV6-2 or TRBV6-3 and TRBJ1-1; TRBD1 is a possible D gene (5 bases). The CDR3 is 15 residues long. Germline lookup yields CDR1 MNHEY and CDR2 SVGEGT. The germline V and J ends were trimmed by 5 bases and 3 bases, with 16 bases remaining between them. The CDR3 nucleotides read TGTGCCAGCAGTCGAGGGGACTTAAAATACACTGAAGCTTTCTTT. Residues: CASSRGDLKYTEAFF.

This clone was detected only once. The genes are TRBV18 and TRBJ1-1; 11 bases fit TRBD1. The CDR3 has 15 residues. J lost 4 bases, V lost 7 bases, and 8 bases had no gene match. Looked up from germline, CDR1 is KGHSH and CDR2 is LQKENI. CDR3 loop: CASFSGTGGLTEAFF. CDR3 in DNA: TGTGCCAGCTTCTCCGGGACAGGGGGGCTCACTGAAGCTTTCTTT.

This clone was seen once. The chain carries TRBV4-2 and TRBJ1-2; the match to TRBD1 covers 7 bases. The CDR3 spans 15 residues. V dropped 0 bases and J dropped 2; count of bases not matched to a gene: 3. Germline V gene lookup returns CDR1 LGHNA and CDR2 YNFKEQ. In DNA, the CDR3 is TGTGCCAGCAGCCAAGATGGACAGGCAAACTATGGCTACACCTTC. Encoded protein: CASSQDGQANYGYTF.

The J gene is TRBJ1-4, the V gene TRBV5-6; D is uncertain. The V gene lost 4 bases and the J gene lost 7 bases, with 17 bases spanning the gap. The CDR3 is 15 residues long. CDR1 is SGHDT and CDR2 is YYEEEE in the germline V gene. In DNA, the CDR3 is TGTGCCAGCAGCCCCCCGGGAAGGTCTATTGAAAAACTGTTTTTT. It specifies CASSPPGRSIEKLFF.

V usage is TRBV6-5 and J usage is TRBJ2-7, with 9 bases lining up with TRBD1. The germline V gene has CDR1 MNHEY and CDR2 SVGAGI. The CDR3 covers 12 residues. V gave up 6 bases and J gave up 12 bases; unmatched junction bases: 9. In nucleotides, the CDR3 is TGTGCCAGCAGCCGGGGACAGGGAGGCTGGTACTTC. Its protein product is CASSRGQGGWYF.

The V gene is TRBV19, the J gene TRBJ1-1, with TRBD1 matching 7 bases. This CDR3 comprises 13 residues. Germline V lookup: CDR1 LNHDA, CDR2 SQIVND (reference sequence). The V gene end was trimmed by 3 bases and the J gene end by 6 bases; junction bases not matched to a gene: 4. DNA for the CDR3: TGTGCCAGTAGTATCGACAGGGCAGCTGAAGCTTTCTTT. This sequence encodes CASSIDRAAEAFF. Variable domain in full (rest from reference TRBV19 and TRBJ1-1): DGGITQSPKYLFRKEGQNVTLSCEQNLNHDAMYWYRQDPGQGLRLIYYSQIVNDFQKGDIAEGYSVSREKKESFPLTVTSAQKNPTAFYLCASSIDRAAEAFFGQGTRLTVV.

The genes are TRBV24-1 and TRBJ2-3; 8 bases match TRBD2. The CDR3 runs 17 residues. Trimming at V came to 4 bases and at J to 3 bases, leaving 11 bases not matched to a gene. Germline CDR1 reads KGHDR; CDR2 reads SFDVKD. The chain's CDR3 is CATSDRSGREVTDTQYF. CDR3 coding DNA: TGTGCCACCAGTGACCGTTCGGGGCGGGAGGTTACAGATACGCAGTATTTT.

V is TRBV30 and J is TRBJ2-5; TRBD2 might be the D (6 bases). The V gene lost 3 bases and the J gene lost 4 bases, with 24 bases spanning the gap. The CDR3 loop spans 17 amino acids. Germline CDR1 is GTSNPN and CDR2 is SVGIG (reference sequence). The CDR3 sequence: CAWSLRSKTSMRETQYF. DNA for the CDR3: TGTGCCTGGAGCCTGCGCAGCAAGACTAGTATGCGAGAGACCCAGTACTTC. The full variable domain, in which reference TRBV30 and TRBJ2-5 provide the parts outside the CDR3, is SQTIHQWPATLVQPVGSPLSLECTVEGTSNPNLYWYRQAAGRGLQLLFYSVGIGQISSEVPQNLSASRPQDRQFILSSKKLLLSDSGFYLCAWSLRSKTSMRETQYFGPGTRLLVL.

The J gene is TRBJ1-2, the V gene TRBV29-1; D perhaps matches TRBD1 (5 bases). Looked up from germline, CDR1 is SQVTM and CDR2 is ANQGSEA. The CDR3 loop spans 14 amino acids. With 1 base removed from V and 2 bases from J, the gap between germline ends came to 11 bases. CDR3: CSVEGGAQNYGYTF. CDR3 sequence (DNA): TGCAGCGTTGAAGGTGGGGCTCAGAACTATGGCTACACCTTC.

The chain uses TRBV6-4 and TRBJ1-4; TRBD1 aligns across 9 bases. Unmatched junction bases numbered 6, after V lost 6 bases and J lost 7 bases. The CDR3 has 14 amino acids. CDR1 and CDR2 (germline): MRHNA, SNTAGT. CDR3 DNA sequence: TGTGCCAGCAGCCCACAGGGGGCCGGTGAAAAACTGTTTTTT. Translated: CASSPQGAGEKLFF.

The gene calls are TRBV28 and TRBJ2-3, with D perhaps matching TRBD2 (6 bases). The germline CDR1 and CDR2 sequences are MDHEN and SYDVKM. The CDR3 spans 15 residues. Trimming shortened V by 5 bases and J by 2 bases, and 14 bases separated the two germline ends. This chain's CDR3 is CASSNPGEATDTQYF. In DNA form, the CDR3 reads TGTGCCAGCAGTAACCCGGGGGAGGCCACAGATACGCAGTATTTT.

The chain uses TRBV24-1 and TRBJ2-1; 7 nucleotides match TRBD1. Per germline, CDR1 KGHDR and CDR2 SFDVKD. The CDR3 has 16 amino acids. Trimming removed 5 bases from V and 3 bases from J; junction bases left unmatched: 9. This CDR3 reads CATSAEGQTDYNEQFF. CDR3 in DNA: TGTGCCACCAGTGCAGAGGGACAGACAGACTACAATGAGCAGTTCTTC.

The genes are TRBV19 and TRBJ2-1, with 8 bases matching TRBD2. CDR1 and CDR2 (germline): LNHDA, SQIVND (reference sequence). The CDR3 is 16 residues long. V lost 7 bases to trimming and J lost 0 bases; unmatched junction nucleotides: 8. DNA for the CDR3: TGTGCCAGTACTCAACGGGGGGGCTTCTCCTACAATGAGCAGTTCTTC. The encoded protein is CASTQRGGFSYNEQFF.

V gene TRBV2 combines with J gene TRBJ2-3; perhaps TRBD2 as D (5 bases). This CDR3 contains 17 residues. CDR1 is SNHLY and CDR2 is FYNNEI in the germline V gene. Trimming removed 8 bases from V and 2 bases from J, with 23 bases in between. The DNA for the CDR3 is TGTGCCAGCTGGGCCCCTGGGGAGCGGCTCGTCACAGATACGCAGTATTTT. Translated: CASWAPGERLVTDTQYF.

The CDR3 bases are TGTGCCAGCAGTATGCAGACAGGGGGCAGCTATGGCTACACCTTC. Its protein is CASSMQTGGSYGYTF. The chain couples TRBV27 to TRBJ1-2; 10 nucleotides align to TRBD1. The CDR3 loop spans 15 amino acids. Germline trimming cut 5 bases from V and 4 bases from J; bases unmatched to any gene: 7. CDR1 is MNHEY and CDR2 is SMNVEV in the germline V gene (reference sequence).

This chain connects TRBV12-3 or TRBV12-4 to TRBJ1-6; D is unclear. With 4 bases removed from V and 7 bases from J, the gap between germline ends came to 8 bases. The CDR3 length is 13 residues. In DNA, the CDR3 is TGTGCCAGCAGTTGGGCCCGGAATTCACCCCTCCACTTT. This translates into CASSWARNSPLHF.

CDR3 nucleotide sequence: TGTGCCAGCAGCCCAGGGGGCTTGGGGAACACTGAAGCTTTCTTT. This sequence encodes CASSPGGLGNTEAFF. This chain connects TRBV5-4 to TRBJ1-1, with 8 bases matching TRBD1. CDR1 is SGHNT and CDR2 is YYREEE in the germline V gene (reference sequence). V lost 4 bases to trimming and J lost 1 base; unmatched junction nucleotides: 6. The CDR3 is 15 residues long.

This sequence joins TRBV29-1 and TRBJ1-2; 8 bases are a match to TRBD1. Germline V gene sequence: CDR1 SQVTM, CDR2 ANQGSEA. CDR3 length: 15 residues. Unmatched junction bases numbered 8, after V lost 1 base and J lost 4 bases. CDR3 loop: CSVEGDRSSGYGYTF. Here the CDR3 DNA reads TGCAGCGTTGAAGGGGACAGGTCCTCGGGCTATGGCTACACCTTC.

The chain has TRBV4-2 and TRBJ1-1; 7 bases fit TRBD1. This CDR3 is 15 amino acids long. V trimming: 0 bases; J trimming: 4 bases; junction bases outside the gene matches: 5. Germline CDR1 reads LGHNA; CDR2 reads YNFKEQ. The CDR3 sequence: CASSQDRGGGTEAFF. The CDR3 DNA sequence: TGTGCCAGCAGCCAAGATAGAGGGGGCGGCACTGAAGCTTTCTTT.

The rearrangement links TRBV18 to TRBJ2-7; 9 nucleotides agree with TRBD1. The V and J ends lost 3 bases and 5 bases, in that order; junction bases with no gene match: 8. The germline CDR1 and CDR2 sequences are KGHSH and LQKENI. The CDR3 contains 15 residues. Written as DNA, the CDR3 is TGTGCCAGCTCACCTGTACAGGGGGCGGCCCACGAGCAGTACTTC. It translates to CASSPVQGAAHEQYF.

The V gene is TRBV5-1, the J gene TRBJ2-1, with D uncertain. Trimming removed 2 bases at V and 1 base at J, with 10 bases between. Germline-derived CDR1 and CDR2 are SGHRS and YFSETQ. The CDR3 loop spans 15 amino acids. CDR3 sequence: CASSFASRSYNEQFF. Written as DNA, the CDR3 is TGCGCCAGCAGCTTTGCTAGTCGGTCCTACAATGAGCAGTTCTTC.

The gene calls are TRBV5-1 and TRBJ2-5, with TRBD1 matching over 8 bases. The ends lost 4 bases at V and 2 bases at J; junction bases unmatched: 10. Germline lookup yields CDR1 SGHRS and CDR2 YFSETQ. The CDR3 consists of 16 residues. CDR3 region: CASSPLWQGAQETQYF. In DNA form, the CDR3 reads TGCGCCAGCAGCCCCTTATGGCAGGGGGCGCAAGAGACCCAGTACTTC.

This sequence joins TRBV27 and TRBJ1-1; D may be TRBD1 (6 bases). V lost 6 bases and J 4 bases, leaving 12 bases between the germline ends. The CDR3 consists of 13 residues. Germline values: CDR1 MNHEY, CDR2 SMNVEV (reference sequence). CDR3 region: CASSRRGGTEAFF. The CDR3 DNA reads as TGTGCCAGCAGCCGCAGGGGCGGCACTGAAGCTTTCTTT.

The CDR3, as DNA: TGTGCCAGTAGTCCCTCCTGGGCGGGGAACATTCAGTACTTC. Protein product: CASSPSWAGNIQYF. The chain joins TRBV19 to TRBJ2-4; D is possibly TRBD2 (6 bases). V was clipped by 5 bases and J by 7 bases, with 15 bases between them. Germline CDR1 and CDR2: LNHDA and SQIVND (reference sequence). The CDR3 totals 14 residues.

In nucleotides, the CDR3 is TGTGCCAGCAGTTTGGACAGGCCAAAGACCCAGTACTTC. It codes for CASSLDRPKTQYF. The chain combines TRBV12-3 or TRBV12-4 with TRBJ2-5, with 7 bases fitting TRBD1. V was pared by 3 bases and J by 6 bases, with 4 bases of the junction left unmatched. The CDR3 loop spans 13 amino acids.

CDR3 sequence reads: CASSTLTGDVRAFF. In DNA form, the CDR3 reads TGTGCCAGCAGCACGCTGACAGGGGACGTGCGGGCTTTCTTT. V and J are TRBV7-9 and TRBJ1-1; 8 bases are a match to TRBD1. This CDR3 spans 14 amino acids. The V gene's germline CDR1 is SEHNR and CDR2 FQNEAQ (reference sequence). Trimming cost V 5 bases and J 11 bases; bases outside gene matches: 13. Based on the CDR3 plus reference TRBV7-9 and TRBJ1-1, the full variable domain is DTGVSQNPRHKITKRGQNVTFRCDPISEHNRLYWYRQTLGQGPEFLTYFQNEAQLEKSRLLSDRFSAERPKGSFSTLEIQRTEQGDSAMYLCASSTLTGDVRAFFGQGTRLTVV.

DNA for the CDR3: TGTGCCAGTAGTATAGCGTGGACAGGAACCGGAAACACCATATATTTT. Its translation is CASSIAWTGTGNTIYF. This chain connects TRBV19 to TRBJ1-3; TRBD1 matches 7 bases. V lost 1 base, J lost 4 bases, and 7 bases stayed unmatched. The CDR3 has 16 residues. CDR1 is LNHDA and CDR2 is SQIVND in the germline V gene (reference sequence).

The J gene is TRBJ2-1, the V gene TRBV2; tentatively, D is TRBD2 (6 bases). The CDR3 is 14 amino acids. V lost 8 bases, J lost 9 bases, and 20 bases lay in between. Germline CDR1 reads SNHLY; CDR2 reads FYNNEI. CDR3 bases: TGTGCCAGCTCCGTGGACTACCGGGGTATTGAGCAGTTCTTC. This gives the protein CASSVDYRGIEQFF.

V and J are TRBV6-2 or TRBV6-3 and TRBJ1-5; 7 bases align to TRBD1. The CDR3 has 13 amino acids. Germline loops: CDR1 MNHEY, CDR2 SVGEGT. The ends lost 5 bases at V and 6 bases at J; junction bases unmatched: 4. Here the CDR3 DNA reads TGTGCCAGCAGTCCCAGGGGGGCTCAGCCCCAGCATTTT. It yields the protein CASSPRGAQPQHF.